This TCR beta chain originates from a study of vaccination effects on CD4 cells after COVID-19. Study-wide context: Antigen-specific CD4+ T cells were expanded with viral peptide pools in the ViraFEST assay before sequencing. Fewer than 2.5 million PBMC were seeded per well and grown in the presence of around 10 IU/ml IL-2 and 10 ug/ml peptides. Each participant was given two doses of one vaccine (BNT162b2 or mRNA-1273).

Profiling relied on immunoSEQ multiplex PCR, and the TCRdb table lists in-frame clones only, not all of them. The data show tens of thousands of clones, around 80% seen once. It was after 10 days of culture that CD4+ T cells were isolated. Half the medium was replaced with IL-2 medium on days 3 and 7. Trimming stripped 6 bases from V and 1 base from J, with 12 bases between. The length of the CDR3 is 14 residues. The germline gives CDR1 SGHTA, CDR2 FQGNSA. Details on this clone: The antigen is unknown.

V usage is TRBV7-2 and J usage is TRBJ1-1; D is undetermined. The origin of this receptor is a human donor who received a COVID-19 vaccine. The specimen was CD4+ T cells from PBMCs cultured without peptide, collected before COVID-19 vaccination. The CDR3 DNA sequence: TGTGCCAGCAGGGGAGGTGGGTCGAACACTGAAGCTTTCTTT. Its protein is CASRGGGSNTEAFF.